This T cell receptor beta chain was found in a study of T cells of healthy individuals. Each CDR3 protein is one row after TCRdb ran MiXCR on the 5' RACE reads. The sample records around 90,000 distinct CDR3 sequences, approximately 5.4% being singletons. This clonotype was obtained from a female donor in good health.

The CDR3 here is CASSFLTGSSYNSPLHF. The CDR3 coding sequence is TGTGCCAGCAGCTTCCTGACAGGGTCCTCCTATAATTCACCCCTCCACTTT. The V and J genes are TRBV7-8 and TRBJ1-6, with 7 bases matching TRBD1. Germline V gene lookup returns CDR1 SGHVS and CDR2 FQNEAQ. Germline trimming cut 3 bases from V and 0 bases from J; bases unmatched to any gene: 5. This CDR3 contains 17 residues.